This is a list of T cell receptor beta chains from one sample in a study of blood T cell repertoires in COVID-19. Only in-frame clones appear in the TCRdb table, and some are missing; sequencing was by immunoSEQ multiplex PCR. The sample has roughly 380,000 clones; about nine tenths are singletons. Sequenced sample: peripheral blood. These receptors all stem from a woman aged 40-49 years with COVID-19, enrolled during active disease. Each CDR3 is given without its conserved first and last residue.

v_gene	j_gene	CDR3aa
TRBV19	TRBJ1-4	ASTSLGQGVGKLF
TRBV27	TRBJ2-2	ASTRGNTGELF
TRBV7-2	TRBJ1-1	ASSSSGATEAF
TRBV27	TRBJ1-5	ASSFQGPEQPQH
TRBV19	TRBJ1-4	ASSIGQGEKLF
TRBV27	TRBJ1-5	ASSGVSNQPQH
TRBV29-1	TRBJ2-7	SVLNSGRAYEQY
TRBV5-8	TRBJ1-1	ASTQHGGANTEAF
TRBV28	TRBJ1-4	ASSLAGYDEKLF
TRBV27	TRBJ2-1	ASSFTFDSGRSNEQF
TRBV9	TRBJ2-3	ASSGSTGRTDTQY
TRBV7-9	TRBJ1-4	ASSKPGEGANEKLF
TRBV27	TRBJ1-5	ASSPAGSVNQPQH
TRBV7-9	TRBJ2-2	ASSNKTGGAGELF
TRBV9	TRBJ2-5	ASSVGDSETQY
TRBV9	TRBJ1-1	ASSVGQGGTEAF